Listed below are T cell receptor beta chains from one sample, sequenced in a study of cytomegalovirus exposure and HLA in healthy donors. The protocol was immunoSEQ multiplex PCR, while the TCRdb copy is restricted to in-frame clones and leaves out a portion. Counted here are around 220,000 clones, over 80% occurring once; the ten biggest clones make up more than 13%. Source material: PBMCs. These receptors all come from a woman aged 25-40 years in good health and CMV-seropositive. CDR3s include the opening cysteine and the closing phenylalanine or tryptophan. D genes are given only for firm matches. Rows may omit the clone size; those that give it use once, few, many or a size class.

CDR3 protein	CDR3 DNA	D gene	V gene	J gene	clone size
CASSISRNQPQHF	TGTGCCAGCAGTATAAGCAGGAATCAGCCCCAGCATTTT	.	TRBV27	TRBJ1-5	.
CASSSRRGAYNEQFF	TGTGCCAGCAGTAGCCGTCGGGGGGCTTACAATGAGCAGTTCTTC	.	TRBV7-9	TRBJ2-1	.
CATRAEQGYDTQYF	TGTGCCACTAGGGCCGAACAGGGCTACGATACGCAGTATTTT	.	TRBV28	TRBJ2-3	.
CASSLAQSVRGYVFEQYF	TGTGCCAGCAGCTTGGCCCAATCGGTTCGGGGTTATGTTTTCGAGCAGTACTTC	.	TRBV5-6	TRBJ2-7	.
CASRGPDGNNDGGYTF	TGCGCCAGCAGGGGCCCTGACGGAAACAACGATGGGGGCTACACCTTC	.	TRBV5-1	TRBJ1-2	few
CASSSGLAGISTDTQYF	TGTGCCAGCAGCTCTGGACTAGCGGGCATTAGCACAGATACGCAGTATTTT	TRBD2	TRBV7-9	TRBJ2-3	.
CASTLSGGSYGYTF	TGTGCCAGCACCTTATCGGGGGGATCCTATGGCTACACCTTC	.	TRBV28	TRBJ1-2	.
CAYRGQSWADTQYF	TGTGCCTATCGGGGACAGAGTTGGGCAGATACGCAGTATTTT	TRBD1	TRBV30	TRBJ2-3	.
CASSVGVQKNQPQHF	TGTGCCAGCAGCGTAGGTGTGCAGAAGAATCAGCCCCAGCATTTT	.	TRBV9	TRBJ1-5	.
CAWIGNTEAFF	TGTGCCTGGATTGGAAACACTGAAGCTTTCTTT	.	TRBV30	TRBJ1-1	.
CASSYNEFSGNTIYF	TGTGCCAGCAGTTATAATGAATTCTCTGGAAACACCATATATTTT	.	TRBV6-5	TRBJ1-3	.
CAWRRMRSGGYTF	TGTGCCTGGAGACGGATGCGATCGGGTGGCTACACCTTC	.	TRBV30	TRBJ1-2	few
CASSSAPGGFSTDTQYF	TGTGCCAGCAGCTCCGCCCCGGGGGGGTTTAGCACAGATACGCAGTATTTT	TRBD2	TRBV5-6	TRBJ2-3	.
CASNGGGGQPQHF	TGTGCCAGCAATGGGGGGGGAGGTCAGCCCCAGCATTTT	.	TRBV2	TRBJ1-5	few
CASSLGGREQYF	TGCGCCAGCAGCTTGGGGGGGCGAGAGCAGTACTTC	.	TRBV5-1	TRBJ2-7	.
CASSLGGNYGYTF	TGTGCCAGCAGCTTAGGAGGGAACTATGGCTACACCTTC	.	TRBV7-2	TRBJ1-2	.
CASSVVTRGGYTF	TGTGCCAGCAGCGTAGTAACCAGGGGCGGCTACACCTTC	.	TRBV9	TRBJ1-2	.
CASMWGTHNEQFF	TGTGCCAGCATGTGGGGGACTCACAATGAGCAGTTCTTC	.	TRBV7-9	TRBJ2-1	.
CSISTSGRTDTQYF	TGCAGCATCTCGACTAGCGGGAGAACAGATACGCAGTATTTT	TRBD2	TRBV29-1	TRBJ2-3	.
CASSYGPMISVF	TGTGCCAGCAGCTATGGTCCTATGATTTCGGTCTTC	.	TRBV28	TRBJ2-1	.
CASRGLAGAGEQYF	TGTGCCAGCAGGGGACTAGCGGGAGCTGGCGAGCAGTACTTC	TRBD2	TRBV2	TRBJ2-7	few
CASRSNQRTSEQYF	TGTGCCAGCAGGAGCAACCAGCGGACTAGCGAGCAGTACTTC	TRBD2	TRBV6-5	TRBJ2-7	.
CASSLDSSYEQYF	TGTGCCAGCAGTTTGGACAGCTCCTACGAGCAGTACTTC	.	TRBV27	TRBJ2-7	.
CASSITIHNAGYTF	TGTGCCAGCAGCATAACCATACATAACGCTGGCTACACCTTC	.	TRBV7-9	TRBJ1-2	.
CASSPRDIGVYTF	TGTGCCAGCAGCCCCAGGGACATTGGAGTCTACACCTTC	.	TRBV11-3	TRBJ1-2	.
CASRRAGERDTQYF	TGTGCCAGTCGGAGGGCAGGGGAGAGAGATACGCAGTATTTT	.	TRBV27	TRBJ2-3	once
CASSPPGQVGYEQYF	TGTGCCAGCTCACCTCCGGGACAGGTGGGGTACGAGCAGTACTTC	TRBD1	TRBV18	TRBJ2-7	.
CASRTFLRQGAGKLFF	TGTGCCAGCCGAACATTCCTCCGACAGGGGGCAGGGAAACTGTTTTTT	TRBD1	TRBV27	TRBJ1-4	.
CASSEGTFGYTF	TGTGCCAGCAGTGAAGGGACCTTTGGCTACACCTTC	.	TRBV6-1	TRBJ1-2	.